This T cell receptor (beta chain) derives from a study of T and B cells in COVID-19 patients. The CDR3 is 17 amino acids. CDR1 is DFQATT and CDR2 is SNEGSKA in the germline V gene (reference sequence). With 3 bases removed from V and 2 bases from J, the gap between germline ends came to 22 bases. BIOMED2 TRB-A/B primer pools were used in multiplex TRB PCR. Via MiXCR, TCRdb re-called the multiplex PCR reads, giving one row per CDR3 protein. The repertoire includes around 6,400 distinct CDR3 sequences, approximately 28% of them detected once, and 12% sits in the top ten. TRB was amplified from approximately 250-500 ng of blood genomic DNA.

This chain links TRBV20-1 with TRBJ2-5; D is perhaps TRBD2 (5 bases). The TCR sequence derives from a human donor with active COVID-19. Material for sequencing was blood. The CDR3 DNA reads as TGCAGTGCTAGCAGTATTTCTTGGGGTACTAGGCAAGAGACCCAGTACTTC. It encodes CSASSISWGTRQETQYF.